Shown below are 18 T cell receptor beta chains from a single sample sequenced in a study of beta chain features in type 1 diabetes. As every portion of the isolated RNA was reverse transcribed, the sequencing read expressed TCRB transcripts. TCRdb's table, derived via immunoSEQ multiplex PCR, lists solely in-frame clones and lacks some. The sample includes under 500,000 clones, around 28% of them seen just once. Sequenced input: naive CD4+ T cells from blood. The receptors were sampled from a man aged 18 to 30 in good health.

The V and J genes are TRBV2 and TRBJ2-2; 8 bases line up with TRBD1. The CDR3 is made up of 17 amino acids. CDR1 and CDR2 (germline): SNHLY, FYNNEI. Unmatched junction bases numbered 8, after V lost 1 base and J lost 4 bases. Here the CDR3 DNA reads TGTGCCAGCAGTGAAGTTCGGGCAGGGGGCCTCACCGGGGAGCTGTTTTTT. It is translated as CASSEVRAGGLTGELFF.

A remark on this clone: Other DNA sequences in this specimen translate into the identical CDR3. J is TRBJ2-3 and V is TRBV9; D remains ambiguous. V shed 3 bases and J shed 2 bases, with 10 bases lying between them. This CDR3 region has 14 residues. Per the germline V gene, CDR1 is SGDLS and CDR2 is YYNGEE. CDR3 region: CASSATGFTDTQYF. Here the CDR3 DNA reads TGTGCCAGCAGCGCAACGGGTTTCACAGATACGCAGTATTTT.

This clone was seen more than once but under ten times. CDR3 in amino acids: CASSQELAGSQETQYF. The DNA of the CDR3 is TGCGCCAGCAGCCAAGAACTAGCGGGTTCGCAAGAGACCCAGTACTTC. V and J are TRBV4-3 and TRBJ2-5; 9 bases fit TRBD2. Trimming at V came to 0 bases and at J to 2 bases, leaving 4 bases not matched to a gene. This CDR3 region has 16 residues. Germline-derived CDR1 and CDR2 are LGHNA and YSLEER.

This clone was seen a handful of times. The gene calls are TRBV10-3 and TRBJ2-1, with 10 positions matching TRBD1. Germline CDR1 ENHRY, CDR2 SYGVKD. The CDR3 length is 15 residues. The J segment lost 6 bases and the V segment lost 3 bases, leaving 5 bases of the junction unmatched. For the CDR3, the DNA is TGTGCCATCAGTGATGGACAGGGGGTTTCCAATGAGCAGTTCTTC. Translated: CAISDGQGVSNEQFF.

The chain combines TRBV30 with TRBJ2-1; 11 bases are a match to TRBD2. The germline V gene encodes CDR1 GTSNPN and CDR2 SVGIG (reference sequence). J was trimmed by 5 bases and V by 2 bases; bases with no gene match: 5. This CDR3 is 15 amino acids long. This CDR3 is CAWSPLAGGNNEQFF. Written as DNA, the CDR3 is TGTGCCTGGAGTCCGCTAGCGGGAGGTAACAATGAGCAGTTCTTC.

The genes are TRBV29-1 and TRBJ1-2; D remains ambiguous. Germline V lookup: CDR1 SQVTM, CDR2 ANQGSEA. Between the trimmed V and J ends, which lost 2 bases and 2 bases, there was a span of 9 bases. The CDR3 is 13 residues long. DNA for the CDR3: TGCAGCGTTGAAAGGGATCAAAACTATGGCTACACCTTC. Translation: CSVERDQNYGYTF.

The rearrangement joins TRBV9 to TRBJ1-1; D is unclear. The germline V gene has CDR1 SGDLS and CDR2 YYNGEE. V lost 0 bases to trimming and J lost 1 base, with 16 bases between them. The CDR3 runs 17 residues. The CDR3, as DNA: TGTGCCAGCAGCGTAGAAAATCGAGGACCGAGGAACACTGAAGCTTTCTTT. Translating it yields CASSVENRGPRNTEAFF.

There are a few counts of this clone. V is TRBV6-5 and J is TRBJ2-5; D unclear. CDR3 size: 15 residues. V was trimmed by 0 bases and J by 4 bases, leaving 12 bases between them. Germline lookup yields CDR1 MNHEY and CDR2 SVGAGI. The CDR3 DNA sequence: TGTGCCAGCAGTTACTCGTTGGCAGGCCGAGAGACCCAGTACTTC. It yields the protein CASSYSLAGRETQYF.

The chain has TRBV25-1 and TRBJ2-7; D not certain. Germline V gene sequence: CDR1 MGHDK, CDR2 SYGVNS. Between the trimmed V and J ends, which lost 0 bases and 8 bases, there was a span of 11 bases. The CDR3 is 13 amino acids. CDR3 loop: CASSEYVVAKQYF. DNA of the CDR3: TGTGCCAGCAGTGAATACGTAGTGGCCAAGCAGTACTTC.

The chain couples TRBV4-2 to TRBJ2-7; TRBD2 might be the D (6 bases). This CDR3 has 15 residues. V was shortened by 2 bases and J by 2 bases, with 13 bases between the two germline ends. CDR1 and CDR2 from the germline V gene are LGHNA and YNFKEQ. The chain's CDR3 is CASSQRGGPPYEQYF. The CDR3 region has the DNA TGTGCCAGCAGCCAACGAGGAGGGCCCCCCTACGAGCAGTACTTC.

A few counts support this clone. This chain connects TRBV14 to TRBJ2-5, with TRBD1 matching over 11 bases. CDR3 length: 16 residues. Losses at the gene ends were 2 bases for V and 0 bases for J; bases not matched to a gene: 2. Germline V gene data show CDR1 as SGHDN and CDR2 as FVKESK. In DNA, the CDR3 is TGTGCCAGCAGCCAAAGGACAGGGGGCTACCAAGAGACCCAGTACTTC. Its translation is CASSQRTGGYQETQYF.

This clone was seen more than once but under ten times. The chain combines TRBV10-3 with TRBJ2-7, with 8 nucleotides matching TRBD1. CDR3 length: 16 amino acids. Per the germline V gene, CDR1 is ENHRY and CDR2 is SYGVKD. V lost 4 bases, J lost 5 bases, and 13 bases stayed unmatched. Here the CDR3 DNA reads TGTGCCATCAGTGTGTATAGAGGACAGGGAGACAACGAGCAGTACTTC. Its translation is CAISVYRGQGDNEQYF.

The gene calls are TRBV11-2 and TRBJ2-6; 9 nucleotides line up with TRBD1. Trimming took 7 bases from V and 2 from J; bases not matched to a gene: 9. This CDR3 has 17 residues. Germline CDR1 SGHAT, CDR2 FQNNGV. This CDR3 reads CASISTGTGPGANVLTF. CDR3 coding DNA: TGTGCCAGCATTTCTACCGGGACAGGGCCTGGGGCCAACGTCCTGACTTTC.

The table lists this clone with a few counts. The rearrangement uses TRBV30 and TRBJ2-7, with 7 bases identical to TRBD1. Germline V gene lookup returns CDR1 GTSNPN and CDR2 SVGIG (reference sequence). V lost 0 bases and J lost 3; bases outside the gene matches: 11. The CDR3 is 16 residues long. The CDR3 spells CAWSVLGAQGYYEQYF. CDR3 nucleotide sequence: TGTGCCTGGAGTGTACTAGGGGCACAGGGGTACTACGAGCAGTACTTC. Complete variable domain (other parts from reference TRBV30 and TRBJ2-7): SQTIHQWPATLVQPVGSPLSLECTVEGTSNPNLYWYRQAAGRGLQLLFYSVGIGQISSEVPQNLSASRPQDRQFILSSKKLLLSDSGFYLCAWSVLGAQGYYEQYFGPGTRLTVT.

This clone has more than one count but fewer than ten. CDR3 region: CAWTHGGLNTGELFF. The DNA for the CDR3 is TGTGCCTGGACCCACGGGGGACTTAACACCGGGGAGCTGTTTTTT. The rearrangement links TRBV30 to TRBJ2-2; tentative D call: TRBD2 (6 bases). Trimming removed 4 bases from V and 2 bases from J, with 14 bases in between. This CDR3 has 15 amino acids. From germline, CDR1 is GTSNPN and CDR2 SVGIG (reference sequence).

The chain joins TRBV5-1 to TRBJ2-1; tentatively, D is TRBD1 or TRBD2 (5 bases each). The V and J ends lost 0 bases and 5 bases respectively, with 9 bases between them. Germline lookup yields CDR1 SGHRS and CDR2 YFSETQ. The CDR3 totals 14 residues. DNA for the CDR3: TGCGCCAGCAGCTTGGAACGGGGCAACAATGAGCAGTTCTTC. Translating gives CASSLERGNNEQFF.

The V gene is TRBV6-5, the J gene TRBJ2-1; the D call may be TRBD1 or TRBD2 (6 bases each). The V gene's germline CDR1 is MNHEY and CDR2 SVGAGI. This CDR3 has 16 amino acids. V was shortened by 0 bases and J by 8 bases, with 17 bases between the two germline ends. The CDR3 DNA sequence: TGTGCCAGCAGTTACTCGCTGAGACTAGGGGGTGATGAGCAGTTCTTC. As protein: CASSYSLRLGGDEQFF.

The gene calls are TRBV9 and TRBJ1-2; D unresolved. The CDR3 is 14 amino acids. Trimming removed 1 base from V and 2 bases from J, with 9 bases in between. CDR1 SGDLS and CDR2 YYNGEE come from the germline V gene. The CDR3 reads CASSVIGRNYGYTF. The CDR3 DNA reads as TGTGCCAGCAGCGTAATTGGCAGAAACTATGGCTACACCTTC.